This T cell receptor beta chain was captured by sequencing in a study (dated by TCRdb to between 2014 and 2017). Background for the entire study: The study examined whether tumor-infiltrating Tregs in breast cancer are drawn from blood Tregs or arise in situ by conversion from other CD4+ T cell subsets.

Paper-wide results and their limitations: Rather than covering whole repertoires, validation in the larger cohort was restricted to a single TCR beta V-J rearrangement. The TCR gene usage of tumor memory CD4+ T cells clustered together with blood and lymph node memory CD4+ cells and with lymph node naive CD4+ cells. Tumor-infiltrating Treg TCR alpha and beta sequences overlapped most with tumor naive CD4+ T cells, then with blood naive CD4+ T cells.

The CDR3 sequence holds 11 residues, the cysteine and phenylalanine included. The CDR3 DNA has 33 bases and is translated from base 1. Sequences LNHDA (CDR1) and SQIVND (CDR2) are obtained from the germline V gene (reference sequence). The V end loses 2 bases and the J end loses 10 bases, and a stretch of 8 bases separates them. Concerning this clonotype itself: No cognate antigen has been identified for it. Base quality data are lacking; no much larger clone is found one base away.

Full-length TCR variable regions were amplified by 5' RACE PCR with constant-region reverse primers, and semi-nested PCR with Nested Universal Primer A was subsequently performed. The ReliaPrep RNA Cell Miniprep System was used to extract total RNA, which was then reverse transcribed into 5'RACE-ready cDNA with the SMARTer RACE 5'/3' Kit. Multiplex adaptors were used to barcode the full-length TCR alpha and beta libraries, which were then sequenced on an Illumina MiSeq. Processing in the source paper ran as follows. Sequencing data were pooled across the five patients for each of nine subset-tissue groups and compared by unsupervised clustering of TCR gene usage. The Morisita-Horn index was used to calculate repertoire similarity, with shared sequences weighted according to their contribution to each repertoire. TCRdb passed the public sequencing reads through fastp at Q25 and MiXCR, retaining productive beta sequences. Rows merge per CDR3 protein into single entries with the most common DNA and genes. These V and J calls rely on TCRdb rather than the paper's analysis. This sample gives about 43,000 distinct CDR3 sequences in total; around a fifth of them show up just once. About 3.9% of the sample rests with the top ten.

Cells that were CD4+CD25+CD127-/low were isolated as Tregs. Tregs, naive and memory CD4+ T cells from tumor, blood and ipsilateral draining lymph nodes of a few breast cancer patients underwent full-length TCR alpha and beta sequencing. Tumor tissue and lymph nodes obtained by ipsilateral axillary dissection were perfused with PBS, cut into small pieces and digested using collagenase I and hyaluronidase. Mononuclear cells from lymph nodes or 40 to 60 ml of peripheral blood were isolated by Ficoll density gradient centrifugation. A purity exceeding 90% was confirmed by FACS for the sorted cell populations.

The chain was built from TRBV19 and TRBJ1-1, with a weak D call of TRBD1 (5 bases match). The sequenced sample consisted of Tregs sorted from a lymph node. The sequence derives from a female donor with breast cancer. Read as DNA, the sequence is TGTGCCAGTAGTATATCGGGGGTAGCTTTCTTT. This is translated as CASSISGVAFF.